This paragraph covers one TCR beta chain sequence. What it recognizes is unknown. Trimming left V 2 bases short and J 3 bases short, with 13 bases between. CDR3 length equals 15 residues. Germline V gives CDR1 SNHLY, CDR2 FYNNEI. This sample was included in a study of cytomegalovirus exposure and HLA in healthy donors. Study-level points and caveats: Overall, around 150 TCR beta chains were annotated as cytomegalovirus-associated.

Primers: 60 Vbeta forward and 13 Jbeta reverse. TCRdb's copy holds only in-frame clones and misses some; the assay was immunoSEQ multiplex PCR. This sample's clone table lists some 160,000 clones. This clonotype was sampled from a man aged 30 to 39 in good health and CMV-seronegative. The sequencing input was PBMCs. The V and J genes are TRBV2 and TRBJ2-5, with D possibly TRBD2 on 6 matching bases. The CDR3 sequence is CASSESLGGKETQYF. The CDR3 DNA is TGTGCCAGCAGTGAATCCCTGGGAGGTAAAGAGACCCAGTACTTC.